This T cell receptor beta chain was recovered during a study of shared clonotypes between healthy human individuals. The protocol was immunoSEQ multiplex PCR, while the TCRdb copy is restricted to in-frame clones and leaves out a portion. Among approximately 740,000 clones listed, more than 85% were seen once. Study-wide results and caveats: Despite large depth, rarefaction showed incomplete sorted-subset sequencing.

Terminally differentiated effector memory CD45RA+ cells were excluded by CCR7 positive selection of CD45RO-negative cells. Concerning this clone: Its antigen is unknown.

The CDR3 has 14 amino acids. Germline V CDR1 and CDR2: SEHNR, FQNEAQ (reference sequence). V was clipped by 11 bases and J by 1 base, with 17 bases between them. Sequenced material: naive CD8+ T cells sorted from blood. The genes are TRBV7-9 and TRBJ1-1; D call uncertain. This receptor was obtained from a man aged 25 to 40 in good health. The CDR3 DNA sequence: TGTGCCTGCCTACCCGTGGACGGGAACACTGAAGCTTTCTTT. It translates to CACLPVDGNTEAFF.